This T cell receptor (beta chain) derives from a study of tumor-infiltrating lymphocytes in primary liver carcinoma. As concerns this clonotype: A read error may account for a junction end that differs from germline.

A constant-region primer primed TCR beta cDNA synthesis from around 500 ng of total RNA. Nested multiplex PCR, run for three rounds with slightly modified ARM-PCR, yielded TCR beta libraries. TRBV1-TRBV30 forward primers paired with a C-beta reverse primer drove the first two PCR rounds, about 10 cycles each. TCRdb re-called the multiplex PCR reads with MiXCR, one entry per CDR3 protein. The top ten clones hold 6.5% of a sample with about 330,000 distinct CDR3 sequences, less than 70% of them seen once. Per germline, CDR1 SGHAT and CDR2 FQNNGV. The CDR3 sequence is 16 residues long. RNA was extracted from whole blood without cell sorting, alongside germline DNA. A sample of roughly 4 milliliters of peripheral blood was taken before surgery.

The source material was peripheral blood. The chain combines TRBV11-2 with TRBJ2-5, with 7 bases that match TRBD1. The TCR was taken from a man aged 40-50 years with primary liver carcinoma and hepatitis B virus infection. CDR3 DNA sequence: TGTACCAGCAGCTTAGGGGACAGAGGGCAACAAGAGACCCAGTACTTC. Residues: CTSSLGDRGQQETQYF.